A single sample is the source of the 22 T cell receptor beta chains below, sequenced in a study of PD-L1 blockade in urothelial cancer. Clones were read by immunoSEQ multiplex PCR, and TCRdb kept only the in-frame ones, dropping some. The sample includes tens of thousands of clones, approximately 80% of them seen just once. Time point specified: pretreatment peripheral blood. This specimen was PBMCs, taken around atezolizumab (anti-PD-L1) treatment. The receptor source for this set is a man between 65 and 80 years old with urothelial cancer.

This chain joins TRBV6-1 and TRBJ1-2; a weak D match, TRBD1 (5 bases). CDR3 length: 12 amino acids. Germline CDR1 MNHNS, CDR2 SASEGT. With 4 bases removed from V and 4 bases from J, the gap between germline ends came to 7 bases. The CDR3 region is CASSGQGYGYTF. CDR3 nucleotide sequence: TGTGCCAGCAGTGGCCAGGGCTATGGCTACACCTTC.

V gene TRBV7-6 combines with J gene TRBJ2-1; TRBD2 agrees at 7 bases. The CDR3 sequence is 16 residues long. Looked up from germline, CDR1 is SGHVS and CDR2 is FNYEAQ. V was clipped by 4 bases and J by 0 bases; unmatched bases: 6. The CDR3 here is CASSSLAASSYNEQFF. DNA of the CDR3: TGTGCCAGCAGCTCGCTAGCGGCGAGCTCCTACAATGAGCAGTTCTTC.

This chain uses TRBV28 with TRBJ2-3; unclear D gene. This CDR3 region has 15 residues. Germline lookup yields CDR1 MDHEN and CDR2 SYDVKM. Trimming took off 5 bases at V and 4 bases at J, with 16 bases between the two ends. The CDR3 sequence is CASSPLRVDSDTQYF. As DNA, the CDR3 is TGTGCCAGCAGTCCCCTCCGGGTAGACTCAGATACGCAGTATTTT. The variable domain in full, with the rest retrieved from reference TRBV28 and TRBJ2-3, is DVKVTQSSRYLVKRTGEKVFLECVQDMDHENMFWYRQDPGLGLRLIYFSYDVKMKEKGDIPEGYSVSREKKERFSLILESASTNQTSMYLCASSPLRVDSDTQYFGPGTRLTVL.

The V and J genes are TRBV6-6 and TRBJ2-7; 7 bases align to TRBD2. Germline V gene sequence: CDR1 MNHNY, CDR2 SVGAGI (reference sequence). CDR3 length equals 13 residues. Trimming at V came to 6 bases and at J to 7 bases, leaving 9 bases not matched to a gene. The CDR3 reads CASSQGLGREQYF. The CDR3 DNA is TGTGCCAGCAGCCAAGGACTAGGTCGGGAGCAGTACTTC.

This chain uses TRBV29-1 with TRBJ2-3; possible D gene TRBD1, 6 bases. From germline, CDR1 is SQVTM and CDR2 ANQGSEA. Trimming took 8 bases from V and 5 from J, leaving 11 bases between them. This CDR3 is 11 amino acids long. CDR3 amino acids: CSFRQEDTQYF. The CDR3 DNA reads as TGCAGCTTTCGACAGGAAGATACGCAGTATTTT.

This clone was found once. The chain employs TRBV10-3 and TRBJ2-7; TRBD1 matches 9 bases. Losses at the gene ends were 6 bases for V and 4 bases for J; bases not matched to a gene: 7. Per the germline V gene, CDR1 is ENHRY and CDR2 is SYGVKD. CDR3 size: 14 residues. Here the CDR3 reads CAIRSGTGNYEQYF. CDR3 nucleotide sequence: TGTGCCATCAGATCCGGGACAGGGAATTACGAGCAGTACTTC.

The J gene is TRBJ2-5, the V gene TRBV5-1; TRBD2 matches at 15 bases. Trimming at V came to 4 bases and at J to 6 bases, leaving 13 bases not matched to a gene. Germline V gene sequence: CDR1 SGHRS, CDR2 YFSETQ. There are 18 residues in the CDR3. The CDR3 DNA reads as TGCGCCAGCAGCCCTTTTTCTCCGGGACTAGCGGGGGGCAAGACCCAGTACTTC. Protein product: CASSPFSPGLAGGKTQYF.

The rearrangement links TRBV28 to TRBJ2-7; D may be TRBD2 (6 bases). Germline CDR1 and CDR2: MDHEN and SYDVKM. V was clipped by 5 bases and J by 2 bases, with 16 bases between them. The CDR3 sequence is 15 residues long. CDR3 coding DNA: TGTGCCAGCAGTCCCGGAGGGGCGGAAGCCTACGAGCAGTACTTC. Translating gives CASSPGGAEAYEQYF.

The CDR3 DNA reads as TGTGCCAGCACCCCCGGGACTAGCGGCTTAGGGACCCAGTACTTC. Amino acid sequence: CASTPGTSGLGTQYF. This chain joins TRBV7-6 and TRBJ2-5, with TRBD2 identical over 11 bases. This CDR3 has 15 residues. Per germline, CDR1 SGHVS and CDR2 FNYEAQ. The V gene end was trimmed by 7 bases and the J gene end by 7 bases; junction bases not matched to a gene: 11.

The count of this clone is one. The chain links TRBV4-1 to TRBJ2-7, with D maybe TRBD2 (6 bases). This CDR3 comprises 13 residues. Germline assignment: CDR1 MGHRA and CDR2 YSYEKL. Deletions cut 6 bases from V and 2 bases from J, with 11 bases between. The CDR3 sequence is CASSWPGAYEQYF. The CDR3 region has the DNA TGCGCCAGCAGTTGGCCGGGGGCCTACGAGCAGTACTTC.

The chain's CDR3 is CASSITGAGNTIYF. The CDR3 DNA reads as TGTGCCAGTAGTATTACGGGGGCTGGAAACACCATATATTTT. The chain links TRBV19 to TRBJ1-3; a weak D match, TRBD1 (5 bases). Germline V lookup: CDR1 LNHDA, CDR2 SQIVND (reference sequence). V was clipped by 3 bases and J by 2 bases, with 8 bases between them. The CDR3 length is 14 residues.

The V call is TRBV5-1, the J call TRBJ2-3; the match to TRBD2 covers 7 bases. V lost 6 bases, J lost 9 bases, and 10 bases stayed unmatched. The germline CDR1 and CDR2 sequences are SGHRS and YFSETQ. The CDR3 covers 13 residues. DNA for the CDR3: TGCGCCAGCACCTTAGCGGGCCGGGCGACGCAGTATTTT. The encoded protein is CASTLAGRATQYF.

This chain connects TRBV7-9 to TRBJ2-6; possibly TRBD1 for D (6 bases). The germline V gene has CDR1 SEHNR and CDR2 FQNEAQ (reference sequence). V was cut by 5 bases and J by 1 base, with 15 bases left in between. The CDR3 totals 17 residues. CDR3 sequence: CASSRTGRGSGANVLTF. CDR3 in DNA: TGTGCCAGCAGCCGAACGGGCAGGGGATCTGGGGCCAACGTCCTGACTTTC.

V is TRBV9 and J is TRBJ2-1; 9 nucleotides align to TRBD1. Germline V CDR1 and CDR2: SGDLS, YYNGEE. The CDR3 spans 16 residues. Germline trimming cut 4 bases from V and 7 bases from J; bases unmatched to any gene: 12. CDR3 loop: CASSSIGTGWWNEQFF. In DNA form, the CDR3 reads TGTGCCAGCAGCTCAATCGGGACAGGGTGGTGGAATGAGCAGTTCTTC. The full variable domain, with the rest looked up from reference TRBV9 and TRBJ2-1, is DSGVTQTPKHLITATGQRVTLRCSPRSGDLSVYWYQQSLDQGLQFLIQYYNGEERAKGNILERFSAQQFPDLHSELNLSSLELGDSALYFCASSSIGTGWWNEQFFGPGTRLTVL.

This clone was seen a few times. J is TRBJ2-7 and V is TRBV19; the match to TRBD2 covers 7 bases. The CDR3 totals 14 residues. Germline-derived CDR1 and CDR2 are LNHDA and SQIVND (reference sequence). V shed 6 bases and J 5 bases; nucleotides not matched to a gene: 10. CDR3 amino acids: CASSKPSGSDEQYF. CDR3 DNA: TGTGCCAGTAGCAAACCTAGCGGTAGCGACGAGCAGTACTTC.

A word on this clone: One end of the junction varies from germline; a read error may be responsible. The J gene is TRBJ2-7, the V gene TRBV6-1; D is undetermined. This CDR3 has 11 residues. CDR1 and CDR2 (germline): MNHNS, SASEGT. In DNA, the CDR3 is TGTGCCAGCCTTTCCTCCCACGAGCAGTACTTC. Its protein product is CASLSSHEQYF.

V gene TRBV18 combines with J gene TRBJ2-2; 12 bases align to TRBD2. The CDR3 spans 19 residues. Unmatched junction bases numbered 8, after V lost 3 bases and J lost 0 bases. Germline lookup yields CDR1 KGHSH and CDR2 LQKENI. Here the CDR3 DNA reads TGTGCCAGCTCACCTACAGGACTAGCGGGAACGACGAACACCGGGGAGCTGTTTTTT. Residues: CASSPTGLAGTTNTGELFF.

The gene calls are TRBV2 and TRBJ1-1; D not certain. There are 12 residues in the CDR3. The V gene lost 2 bases and the J gene lost 7 bases, with 8 bases spanning the gap. The germline V gene encodes CDR1 SNHLY and CDR2 FYNNEI. The CDR3 nucleotides are TGTGCCAGCAGTGAATCAGGAAGTGAAGCTTTCTTT. The encoded protein is CASSESGSEAFF.

The rearrangement links TRBV2 to TRBJ2-5; 12 nucleotides align to TRBD2. Germline V gene data show CDR1 as SNHLY and CDR2 as FYNNEI. The V segment lost 6 bases and the J segment 5 bases; nucleotides outside the gene matches: 4. This CDR3 has 14 residues. CDR3 DNA: TGTGCCAGCAGGGGGACTAGCGGGTACGAGACCCAGTACTTC. Amino acid sequence: CASRGTSGYETQYF. Full variable domain (missing parts from reference TRBV2 and TRBJ2-5): EPEVTQTPSHQVTQMGQEVILRCVPISNHLYFYWYRQILGQKVEFLVSFYNNEISEKSEIFDDQFSVERPDGSNFTLKIRSTKLEDSAMYFCASRGTSGYETQYFGPGTRLLVL.

Concerning this clone: Other DNA sequences in the sample encode the same CDR3. This chain uses TRBV7-9 with TRBJ2-7; D is ambiguous. V gave up 2 bases and J gave up 1 base, with 3 bases separating them. From germline, CDR1 is SEHNR and CDR2 FQNEAQ (reference sequence). The CDR3 is made up of 12 amino acids. The CDR3 DNA follows: TGTGCCAGCAGCTTATCATCCTACGAGCAGTACTTC. It is translated as CASSLSSYEQYF. Full variable domain (remainder filled in from reference TRBV7-9 and TRBJ2-7): DTGVSQNPRHKITKRGQNVTFRCDPISEHNRLYWYRQTLGQGPEFLTYFQNEAQLEKSRLLSDRFSAERPKGSFSTLEIQRTEQGDSAMYLCASSLSSYEQYFGPGTRLTVT.

This chain joins TRBV5-5 and TRBJ1-5; D ambiguous. There are 15 residues in the CDR3. The V end lost 5 bases, the J end lost 0 bases, and 12 bases lay between the germline ends. Germline lookup yields CDR1 SGHKS and CDR2 YYEKEE (reference sequence). The CDR3 region is CASSPLGISNQPQHF. Written as DNA, the CDR3 is TGTGCCAGCAGTCCGCTCGGGATTAGCAATCAGCCCCAGCATTTT.

The chain employs TRBV4-2 and TRBJ2-7; 8 bases match TRBD2. Germline assignment: CDR1 LGHNA and CDR2 YNFKEQ. With V trimmed by 0 bases and J by 6 bases, 10 bases remained unmatched. The CDR3 is made up of 16 amino acids. The CDR3 DNA reads TGTGCCAGCAGCCAAGAAACACAGCGCGCGGGGGGCGAGCAGTACTTC. Translated, it gives CASSQETQRAGGEQYF.